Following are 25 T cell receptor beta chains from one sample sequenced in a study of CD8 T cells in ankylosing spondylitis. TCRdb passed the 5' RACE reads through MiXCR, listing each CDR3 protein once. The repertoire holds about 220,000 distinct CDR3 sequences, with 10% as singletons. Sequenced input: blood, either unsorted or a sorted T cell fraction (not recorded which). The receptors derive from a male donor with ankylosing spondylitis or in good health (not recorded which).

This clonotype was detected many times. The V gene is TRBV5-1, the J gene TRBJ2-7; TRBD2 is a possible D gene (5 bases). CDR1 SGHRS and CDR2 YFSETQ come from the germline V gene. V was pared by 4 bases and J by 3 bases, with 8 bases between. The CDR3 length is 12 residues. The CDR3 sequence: CASSPEGYEQYF. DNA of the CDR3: TGCGCCAGCAGCCCTGAGGGCTACGAGCAGTACTTC.

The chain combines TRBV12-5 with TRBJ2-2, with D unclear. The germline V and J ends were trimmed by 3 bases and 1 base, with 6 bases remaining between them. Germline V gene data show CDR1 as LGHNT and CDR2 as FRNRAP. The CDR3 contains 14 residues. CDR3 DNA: TGTGCTAGTGGTTTCGACCGGAACACCGGGGAGCTGTTTTTT. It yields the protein CASGFDRNTGELFF.

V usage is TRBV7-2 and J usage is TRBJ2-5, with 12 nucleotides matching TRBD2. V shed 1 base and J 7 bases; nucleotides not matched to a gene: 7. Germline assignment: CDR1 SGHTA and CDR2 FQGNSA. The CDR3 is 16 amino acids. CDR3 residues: CASSLGSTSGGGTQYF. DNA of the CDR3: TGTGCCAGCAGCTTAGGTTCGACTAGCGGGGGAGGGACCCAGTACTTC.

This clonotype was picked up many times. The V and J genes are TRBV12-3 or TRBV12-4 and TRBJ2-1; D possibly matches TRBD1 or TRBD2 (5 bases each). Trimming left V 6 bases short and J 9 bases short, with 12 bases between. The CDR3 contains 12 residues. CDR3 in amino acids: CASSLRDGEQFF. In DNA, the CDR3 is TGTGCCAGCAGCCTAAGGGACGGTGAGCAGTTCTTC.

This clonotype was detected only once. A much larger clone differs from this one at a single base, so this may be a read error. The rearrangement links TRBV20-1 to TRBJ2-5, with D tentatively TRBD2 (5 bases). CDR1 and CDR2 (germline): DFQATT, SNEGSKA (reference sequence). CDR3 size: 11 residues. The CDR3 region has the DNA TGCAGTGCTGGACGGGAAGAGACCCAGTCCTTC. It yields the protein CSAGREETQSF.

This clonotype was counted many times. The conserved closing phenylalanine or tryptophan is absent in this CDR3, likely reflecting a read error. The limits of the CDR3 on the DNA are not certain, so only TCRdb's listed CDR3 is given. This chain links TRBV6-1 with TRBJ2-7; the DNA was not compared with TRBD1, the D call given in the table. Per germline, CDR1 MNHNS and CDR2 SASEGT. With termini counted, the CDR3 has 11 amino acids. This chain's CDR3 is CASSDLWTGII.

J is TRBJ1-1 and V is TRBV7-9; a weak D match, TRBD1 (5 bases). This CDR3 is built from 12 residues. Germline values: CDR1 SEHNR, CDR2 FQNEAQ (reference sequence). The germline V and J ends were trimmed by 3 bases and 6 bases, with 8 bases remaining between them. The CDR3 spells CASSLGGAEAFF. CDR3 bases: TGTGCCAGCAGCTTGGGGGGGGCTGAAGCTTTCTTT.

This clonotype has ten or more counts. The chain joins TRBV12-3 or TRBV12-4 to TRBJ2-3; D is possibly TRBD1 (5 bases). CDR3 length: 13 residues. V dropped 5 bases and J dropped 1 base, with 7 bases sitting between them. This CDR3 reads CASSPQGTDTQYF. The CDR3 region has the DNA TGTGCCAGCAGTCCACAGGGCACAGATACGCAGTATTTT.

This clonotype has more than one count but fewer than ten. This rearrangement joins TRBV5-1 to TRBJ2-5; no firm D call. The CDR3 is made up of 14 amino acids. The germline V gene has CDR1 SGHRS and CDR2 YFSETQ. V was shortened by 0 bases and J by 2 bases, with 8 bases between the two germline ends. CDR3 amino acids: CASSLVMGQETQYF. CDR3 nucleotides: TGCGCCAGCAGCTTGGTGATGGGGCAAGAGACCCAGTACTTC.

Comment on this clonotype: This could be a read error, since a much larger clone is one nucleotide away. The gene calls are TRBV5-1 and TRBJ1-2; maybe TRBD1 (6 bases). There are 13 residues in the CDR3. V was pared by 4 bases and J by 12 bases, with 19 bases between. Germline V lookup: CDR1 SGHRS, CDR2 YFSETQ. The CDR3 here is CASSGSTGYGDTF. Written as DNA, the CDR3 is TGCGCCAGCAGCGGAAGTACAGGGTACGGCGACACCTTC.

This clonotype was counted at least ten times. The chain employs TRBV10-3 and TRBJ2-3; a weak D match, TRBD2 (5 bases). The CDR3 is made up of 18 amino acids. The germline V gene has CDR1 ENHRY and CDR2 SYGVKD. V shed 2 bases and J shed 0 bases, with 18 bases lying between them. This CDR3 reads CAISELWAAESSTDTQYF. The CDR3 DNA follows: TGTGCCATCAGTGAGCTTTGGGCAGCGGAATCTAGCACAGATACGCAGTATTTT.

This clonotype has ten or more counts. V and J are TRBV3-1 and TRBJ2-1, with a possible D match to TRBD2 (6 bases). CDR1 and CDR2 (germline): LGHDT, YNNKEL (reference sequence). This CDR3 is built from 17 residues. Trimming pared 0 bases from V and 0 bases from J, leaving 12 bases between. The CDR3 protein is CASSQDLLALSYNEQFF. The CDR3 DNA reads TGTGCCAGCAGCCAAGATCTCCTAGCGCTCTCCTACAATGAGCAGTTCTTC.

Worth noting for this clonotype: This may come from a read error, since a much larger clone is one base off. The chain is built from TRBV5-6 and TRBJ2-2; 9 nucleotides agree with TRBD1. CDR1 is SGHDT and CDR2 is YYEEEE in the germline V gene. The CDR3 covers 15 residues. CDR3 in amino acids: CASSFRDRVTGQLFF. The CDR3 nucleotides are TGTGCCAGCAGCTTCCGGGACAGGGTCACCGGGCAGCTGTTTTTT.

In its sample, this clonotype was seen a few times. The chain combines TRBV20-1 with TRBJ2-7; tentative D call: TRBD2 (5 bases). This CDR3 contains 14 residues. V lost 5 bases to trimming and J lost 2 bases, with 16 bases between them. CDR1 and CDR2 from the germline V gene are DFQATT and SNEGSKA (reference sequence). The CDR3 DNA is TGCAGTGCTGGCCCGAGCGGTCGCCCCTACGAGCAGTACTTC. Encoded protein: CSAGPSGRPYEQYF.

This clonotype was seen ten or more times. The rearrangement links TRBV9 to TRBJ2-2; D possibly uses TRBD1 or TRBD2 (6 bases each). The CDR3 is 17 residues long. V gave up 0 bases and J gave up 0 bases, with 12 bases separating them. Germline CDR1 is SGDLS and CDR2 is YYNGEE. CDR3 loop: CASSVDKGGPNTGELFF. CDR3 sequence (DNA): TGTGCCAGCAGCGTAGATAAAGGGGGGCCGAACACCGGGGAGCTGTTTTTT.

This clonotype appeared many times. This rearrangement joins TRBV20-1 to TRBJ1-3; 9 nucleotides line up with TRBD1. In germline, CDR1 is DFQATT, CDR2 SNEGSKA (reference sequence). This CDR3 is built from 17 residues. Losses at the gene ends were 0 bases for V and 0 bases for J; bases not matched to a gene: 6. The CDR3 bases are TGCAGTGCTAGAGATCCCGGACAGGGGAACTCTGGAAACACCATATATTTT. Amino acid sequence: CSARDPGQGNSGNTIYF.

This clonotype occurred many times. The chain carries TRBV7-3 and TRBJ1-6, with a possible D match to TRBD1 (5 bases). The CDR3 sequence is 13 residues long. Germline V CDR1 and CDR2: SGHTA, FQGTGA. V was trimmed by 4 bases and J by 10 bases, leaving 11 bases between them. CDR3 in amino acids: CASSSAGNSPLHF. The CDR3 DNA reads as TGTGCCAGCAGCTCCGCAGGGAACTCACCCCTCCACTTT.

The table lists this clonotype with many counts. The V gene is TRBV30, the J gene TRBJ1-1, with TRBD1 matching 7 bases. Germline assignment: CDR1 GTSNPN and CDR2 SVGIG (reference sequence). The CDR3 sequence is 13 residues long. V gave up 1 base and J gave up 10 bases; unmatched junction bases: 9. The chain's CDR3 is CAWSGQGFFRAFF. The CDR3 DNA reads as TGTGCCTGGAGTGGACAGGGATTTTTCCGAGCTTTCTTT.

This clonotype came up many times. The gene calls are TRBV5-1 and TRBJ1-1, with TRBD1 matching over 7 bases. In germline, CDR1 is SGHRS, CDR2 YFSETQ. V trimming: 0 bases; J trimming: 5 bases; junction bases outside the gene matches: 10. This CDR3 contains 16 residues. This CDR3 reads CASSLGPGGFETEAFF. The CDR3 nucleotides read TGCGCCAGCAGCTTGGGGCCAGGGGGGTTCGAAACTGAAGCTTTCTTT.

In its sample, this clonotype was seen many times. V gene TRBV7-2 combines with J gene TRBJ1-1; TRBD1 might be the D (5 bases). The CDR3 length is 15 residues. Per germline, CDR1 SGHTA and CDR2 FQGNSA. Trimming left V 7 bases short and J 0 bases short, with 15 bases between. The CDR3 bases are TGTGCCAGCATCAGGAGGGGACTTATGAACACTGAAGCTTTCTTT. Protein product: CASIRRGLMNTEAFF.

In DNA, the CDR3 is TGCAGTGCCGCAAATAGCCGGGGGCGCACAGATACGCAGTATTTT. This encodes CSAANSRGRTDTQYF. The chain employs TRBV20-1 and TRBJ2-3; perhaps D is TRBD1 or TRBD2 (6 bases each). CDR1 is DFQATT, CDR2 SNEGSKA, per germline (reference sequence). The V end lost 6 bases, the J end lost 1 base, and 17 bases lay between the germline ends. CDR3 size: 15 residues.

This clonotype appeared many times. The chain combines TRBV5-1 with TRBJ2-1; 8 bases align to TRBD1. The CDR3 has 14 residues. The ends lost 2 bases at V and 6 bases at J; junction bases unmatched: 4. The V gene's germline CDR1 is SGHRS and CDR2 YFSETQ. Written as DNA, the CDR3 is TGCGCCAGCAGCTTTGGACAGGGAGGCAATGAGCAGTTCTTC. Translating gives CASSFGQGGNEQFF.

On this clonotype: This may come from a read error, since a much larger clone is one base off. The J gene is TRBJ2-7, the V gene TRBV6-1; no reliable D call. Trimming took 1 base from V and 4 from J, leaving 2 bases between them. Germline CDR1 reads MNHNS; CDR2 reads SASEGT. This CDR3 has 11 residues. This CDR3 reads CASSEGYEQYF. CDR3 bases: TGTGCCAGCAGTGAAGGGTACGAGCAGTACTTC.

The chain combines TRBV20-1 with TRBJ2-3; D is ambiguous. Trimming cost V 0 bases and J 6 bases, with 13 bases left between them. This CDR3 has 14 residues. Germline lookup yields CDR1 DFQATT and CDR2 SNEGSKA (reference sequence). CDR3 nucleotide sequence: TGCAGTGCTAGAGATCCGACCAACGGGGATACGCAGTATTTT. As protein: CSARDPTNGDTQYF.

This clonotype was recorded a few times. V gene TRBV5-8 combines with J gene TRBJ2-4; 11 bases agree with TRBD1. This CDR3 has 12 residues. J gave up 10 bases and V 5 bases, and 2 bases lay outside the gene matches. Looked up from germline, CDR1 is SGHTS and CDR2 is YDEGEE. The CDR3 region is CASRGQGEIQYF. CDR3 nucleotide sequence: TGTGCCAGCAGGGGACAGGGGGAGATTCAGTACTTC.